A single sample is the source of the 32 T cell receptor beta chains below, sequenced in a study of T cells after yellow fever vaccination. TCRdb processed the 5' RACE reads anew with MiXCR; each CDR3 protein has one entry. The sample yields around 140,000 distinct CDR3 sequences, about 7.7% seen once. Sequences were derived from CD4+ T cells sorted from PBMCs, sampled 5 days after the yellow fever booster vaccination. Source of these receptors: a young man who received the YFV17D yellow fever vaccine.

The V and J genes are TRBV24-1 and TRBJ2-1; TRBD1 matches 7 bases. Germline V lookup: CDR1 KGHDR, CDR2 SFDVKD. The CDR3 extends over 17 amino acids. The ends lost 3 bases at V and 6 bases at J; junction bases unmatched: 13. The CDR3 protein is CATSDPRGTGVPNEQFF. In DNA, the CDR3 is TGTGCCACCAGTGATCCCAGGGGAACAGGGGTCCCCAATGAGCAGTTCTTC.

This clonotype occurred many times. The rearrangement joins TRBV5-1 to TRBJ1-1, with a weak D call TRBD1 (6 bases). Looked up from germline, CDR1 is SGHRS and CDR2 is YFSETQ. This CDR3 has 15 residues. Trimming removed 4 bases at V and 0 bases at J, with 13 bases between. The CDR3 DNA reads as TGCGCCAGCAGCCACGGACAGCTGATGAACACTGAAGCTTTCTTT. It encodes CASSHGQLMNTEAFF.

The sample holds many counts of this clonotype. The rearrangement links TRBV6-5 to TRBJ1-3, with D unresolved. The V and J ends lost 8 bases and 7 bases respectively, with 18 bases between them. The V gene's germline CDR1 is MNHEY and CDR2 SVGAGI. This CDR3 region has 14 residues. The DNA of the CDR3 is TGTGCCAGCGGAACGGGTCCAAGAAGGAACACCATATATTTT. Translating it yields CASGTGPRRNTIYF.

This clonotype has only a few counts. J is TRBJ2-3 and V is TRBV5-1; the D is unclear. Germline V gene lookup returns CDR1 SGHRS and CDR2 YFSETQ. This CDR3 has 14 amino acids. The germline V and J ends were trimmed by 1 base and 5 bases, with 11 bases remaining between them. DNA of the CDR3: TGCGCCAGCAGCTTGCCCCGGTCCGGAGATACGCAGTATTTT. Its protein is CASSLPRSGDTQYF.

This clonotype showed up many times. The gene calls are TRBV7-9 and TRBJ2-1, with a tentative D call TRBD1 (6 bases). Per germline, CDR1 SEHNR and CDR2 FQNEAQ (reference sequence). The CDR3 length is 17 residues. V lost 1 base to trimming and J lost 0 bases, with 13 bases between them. This CDR3 is CASSLGQGLSSYNEQFF. The CDR3, as DNA: TGTGCCAGCAGCTTAGGCCAGGGGCTAAGCTCCTACAATGAGCAGTTCTTC. Together with reference TRBV7-9 and TRBJ2-1, the CDR3 gives the full variable domain: DTGVSQNPRHKITKRGQNVTFRCDPISEHNRLYWYRQTLGQGPEFLTYFQNEAQLEKSRLLSDRFSAERPKGSFSTLEIQRTEQGDSAMYLCASSLGQGLSSYNEQFFGPGTRLTVL.

The chain carries TRBV20-1 and TRBJ2-5; D gene ambiguous. This CDR3 is 13 amino acids long. Deletions cut 5 bases from V and 5 bases from J, with 15 bases between. Germline values: CDR1 DFQATT, CDR2 SNEGSKA (reference sequence). The CDR3 is CSAGPPQLETQYF. The CDR3 bases are TGCAGTGCTGGACCCCCCCAATTGGAGACCCAGTACTTC.

This clonotype came up many times. V usage is TRBV20-1 and J usage is TRBJ2-3, with D maybe TRBD1 (6 bases). The germline V gene encodes CDR1 DFQATT and CDR2 SNEGSKA (reference sequence). V was cut by 4 bases and J by 2 bases, with 13 bases left in between. This CDR3 region has 14 residues. CDR3 amino acids: CSAKRTGHTDTQYF. In DNA form, the CDR3 reads TGCAGTGCTAAAAGAACAGGGCACACAGATACGCAGTATTTT.

This clonotype showed up many times. The chain has TRBV5-5 and TRBJ2-7; the match to TRBD1 covers 7 bases. V shed 3 bases and J 6 bases; nucleotides not matched to a gene: 3. The CDR3 sequence is 12 residues long. Germline-derived CDR1 and CDR2 are SGHKS and YYEKEE (reference sequence). The CDR3 DNA follows: TGTGCCAGCAGCTCATACAGGGGCGAGCAGTACTTC. Protein: CASSSYRGEQYF.

This clonotype was detected only a few times. The V call is TRBV20-1, the J call TRBJ2-5, with a weak D call TRBD2 (6 bases). The germline V gene encodes CDR1 DFQATT and CDR2 SNEGSKA (reference sequence). This CDR3 region has 17 residues. The V gene lost 0 bases and the J gene lost 4 bases, with 21 bases spanning the gap. The chain's CDR3 is CSARDLRGLLGGETQYF. CDR3 DNA: TGCAGTGCTAGAGATCTGCGGGGCCTGTTAGGAGGAGAGACCCAGTACTTC.

This clonotype was counted at least ten times. The V call is TRBV29-1, the J call TRBJ2-7, with D hard to call. Trimming removed 7 bases from V and 2 bases from J, with 15 bases in between. CDR3 length: 13 residues. Germline-derived CDR1 and CDR2 are SQVTM and ANQGSEA. The CDR3 DNA follows: TGCAGCGGGAGAGCAGGAAACACCTACGAGCAGTACTTC. The encoded protein is CSGRAGNTYEQYF.

The chain carries TRBV12-3 or TRBV12-4 and TRBJ1-6; no clear D gene. V gave up 7 bases and J gave up 1 base, with 11 bases separating them. The CDR3 loop spans 15 amino acids. CDR3 amino acids: CASTIQSSYNSPLHF. The CDR3 bases are TGTGCCAGCACCATACAGAGTTCCTATAATTCACCCCTCCACTTT.

There are many counts of this clonotype. The chain employs TRBV29-1 and TRBJ1-1, with a possible D match to TRBD1 (6 bases). Germline loops: CDR1 SQVTM, CDR2 ANQGSEA. This CDR3 has 15 residues. V was clipped by 4 bases and J by 0 bases, with 15 bases between them. This CDR3 is CSVVDRTLLNTEAFF. CDR3 bases: TGCAGCGTTGTTGACAGGACCCTACTGAACACTGAAGCTTTCTTT.

This clonotype was seen at least ten times. The rearrangement joins TRBV12-3 or TRBV12-4 to TRBJ2-2; TRBD2 is a possible D gene (6 bases). Trimming stripped 5 bases from V and 5 bases from J, with 12 bases between. The CDR3 contains 14 residues. The CDR3 here is CASSQTRRTGELFF. The CDR3 bases are TGTGCCAGCAGTCAGACTAGAAGGACCGGGGAGCTGTTTTTT.

There are many counts of this clonotype. This chain connects TRBV20-1 to TRBJ2-1, with 11 bases matching TRBD2. Germline-derived CDR1 and CDR2 are DFQATT and SNEGSKA (reference sequence). V lost 5 bases, J lost 5 bases, and 5 bases stayed unmatched. CDR3 size: 14 residues. This chain's CDR3 is CSAPGLADHNEQFF. The CDR3 bases are TGCAGTGCTCCGGGACTAGCGGACCACAATGAGCAGTTCTTC.

V is TRBV5-4 and J is TRBJ2-3; D might be TRBD2 (6 bases). The germline V gene encodes CDR1 SGHNT and CDR2 YYREEE (reference sequence). V lost 2 bases, J lost 6 bases, and 13 bases lay in between. The CDR3 contains 14 residues. CDR3 region: CASSLRRERDTQYF. The CDR3 DNA sequence: TGTGCCAGCAGCTTACGTCGGGAGCGGGATACGCAGTATTTT.

This clonotype was picked up many times. The CDR3 DNA sequence: TGTGCCAGCAGCGGAATGGGGTGGGCACAGAGCTCCTACGAGCAGTACTTC. It yields the protein CASSGMGWAQSSYEQYF. The chain combines TRBV7-2 with TRBJ2-7; D unclear. CDR1 and CDR2 (germline): SGHTA, FQGNSA. The V gene lost 5 bases and the J gene lost 0 bases, with 20 bases spanning the gap. This CDR3 spans 17 amino acids.

This clonotype was seen many times. The genes are TRBV9 and TRBJ1-6; unclear D gene. V lost 0 bases and J lost 0, with 10 bases in between. CDR3 size: 17 residues. Germline CDR1 and CDR2: SGDLS and YYNGEE. The CDR3 sequence is CASSVETFSSYNSPLHF. In nucleotides, the CDR3 is TGTGCCAGCAGCGTAGAAACCTTCAGCTCCTATAATTCACCCCTCCACTTT.

This clonotype was recorded at least ten times. The rearrangement links TRBV6-5 to TRBJ2-6, with D tentatively TRBD2 (6 bases). Germline values: CDR1 MNHEY, CDR2 SVGAGI. V dropped 0 bases and J dropped 3 bases, with 12 bases sitting between them. This CDR3 contains 17 residues. The CDR3 sequence: CASSYSLGLGGANVLTF. As DNA, the CDR3 is TGTGCCAGCAGTTACTCCCTGGGACTCGGTGGGGCCAACGTCCTGACTTTC.

This clonotype was seen at least ten times. The chain carries TRBV28 and TRBJ2-7; TRBD1 agrees at 9 bases. Trimming removed 4 bases from V and 3 bases from J; junction bases left unmatched: 1. Germline lookup yields CDR1 MDHEN and CDR2 SYDVKM. This CDR3 is 13 amino acids long. CDR3 loop: CASSSGQGYEQYF. The CDR3 DNA reads TGTGCCAGCAGTTCGGGACAGGGCTACGAGCAGTACTTC. The whole variable domain, filled in from reference TRBV28 and TRBJ2-7, reads DVKVTQSSRYLVKRTGEKVFLECVQDMDHENMFWYRQDPGLGLRLIYFSYDVKMKEKGDIPEGYSVSREKKERFSLILESASTNQTSMYLCASSSGQGYEQYFGPGTRLTVT.

This clonotype was counted ten times or more. The chain carries TRBV7-8 and TRBJ1-6, with a possible D match to TRBD1 (5 bases). Germline CDR1 is SGHVS and CDR2 is FQNEAQ. The V and J ends lost 0 bases and 9 bases respectively, with 15 bases between them. The CDR3 has 16 residues. This CDR3 reads CASSLAGAAVGSPLHF. CDR3 DNA: TGTGCCAGCAGCTTAGCAGGGGCTGCAGTCGGTTCACCCCTCCACTTT.

This clonotype has a count of ten or more. The chain recombines TRBV4-3 with TRBJ2-5, with D maybe TRBD2 (6 bases). CDR1 and CDR2 (germline): LGHNA, YSLEER. V was clipped by 0 bases and J by 5 bases, with 13 bases between them. This CDR3 region has 15 residues. CDR3 bases: TGCGCCAGCAGCCAAGATACAGGAGGGCCGGAGACCCAGTACTTC. It codes for CASSQDTGGPETQYF.

This clonotype was counted ten times or more. The J gene is TRBJ2-5, the V gene TRBV5-1, with 9 bases identical to TRBD2. CDR1 is SGHRS, CDR2 YFSETQ, per germline. Trimming removed 0 bases from V and 2 bases from J; junction bases left unmatched: 11. The CDR3 is 18 residues long. CDR3 nucleotides: TGCGCCAGCAGCTTGGGACTAGCGGCCGACTTTGGGCAAGAGACCCAGTACTTC. It translates to CASSLGLAADFGQETQYF.

This clonotype has only a few counts. This chain connects TRBV20-1 to TRBJ2-1, with TRBD2 matching over 9 bases. CDR3 length: 14 residues. Germline CDR1 reads DFQATT; CDR2 reads SNEGSKA (reference sequence). Trimming took 8 bases from V and 0 from J; bases not matched to a gene: 5. In DNA, the CDR3 is TGCAGTCTCGCGGGAGGGCTCTCCTACAATGAGCAGTTCTTC. It is translated as CSLAGGLSYNEQFF.

This clonotype has ten or more counts. The chain joins TRBV14 to TRBJ2-1, with unresolved D. Trimming took off 1 base at V and 10 bases at J, with 8 bases between the two ends. Per the germline V gene, CDR1 is SGHDN and CDR2 is FVKESK. CDR3 size: 12 residues. CDR3 sequence: CASSQVGLEQFF. CDR3 bases: TGTGCCAGCAGCCAAGTAGGGCTAGAGCAGTTCTTC.

This clonotype was detected many times. This chain connects TRBV5-1 to TRBJ2-1; possibly TRBD2 for D (6 bases). CDR3 length: 17 residues. Per germline, CDR1 SGHRS and CDR2 YFSETQ. Trimming removed 0 bases at V and 0 bases at J, with 13 bases between. CDR3 coding DNA: TGCGCCAGCAGCTTGGGGCTAGCGCCAAGCTCCTACAATGAGCAGTTCTTC. Translated, it gives CASSLGLAPSSYNEQFF.

This clonotype was recorded many times. J is TRBJ2-7 and V is TRBV7-9; 7 nucleotides match TRBD1. V lost 5 bases to trimming and J lost 2 bases; unmatched junction nucleotides: 9. Germline lookup yields CDR1 SEHNR and CDR2 FQNEAQ (reference sequence). This CDR3 is 15 amino acids long. The DNA for the CDR3 is TGTGCCAGCAGCGGCTACAGGGGCATTGCCTACGAGCAGTACTTC. Protein product: CASSGYRGIAYEQYF.

This clonotype has a count of ten or more. V is TRBV20-1 and J is TRBJ2-4, with 11 bases lining up with TRBD2. This CDR3 spans 15 amino acids. With V trimmed by 1 base and J by 5 bases, 4 bases remained unmatched. Per germline, CDR1 DFQATT and CDR2 SNEGSKA (reference sequence). DNA of the CDR3: TGCAGTGCTAGAGGTGGGACTAGCGGACAAAACATTCAGTACTTC. Translating gives CSARGGTSGQNIQYF.

This clonotype was counted at least ten times. The rearrangement links TRBV3-1 to TRBJ2-5; 7 bases map to TRBD1. The V segment lost 5 bases and the J segment 2 bases; nucleotides outside the gene matches: 8. The CDR3 consists of 15 residues. CDR1 is LGHDT and CDR2 is YNNKEL in the germline V gene (reference sequence). This chain's CDR3 is CASSSNRGRQETQYF. The DNA for the CDR3 is TGTGCCAGCAGCTCAAACAGGGGACGGCAAGAGACCCAGTACTTC.

The sample holds many counts of this clonotype. CDR3 in DNA: TGCGCCAGCAGCCCCAGAGATTACAATGAGCAGTTCTTC. Translation gives CASSPRDYNEQFF. V and J are TRBV5-1 and TRBJ2-1; D gene unclear. Trimming left V 4 bases short and J 4 bases short, with 9 bases between. Germline CDR1 reads SGHRS; CDR2 reads YFSETQ. CDR3 length: 13 amino acids. Together with reference TRBV5-1 and TRBJ2-1, the CDR3 gives the full variable domain: KAGVTQTPRYLIKTRGQQVTLSCSPISGHRSVSWYQQTPGQGLQFLFEYFSETQRNKGNFPGRFSGRQFSNSRSEMNVSTLELGDSALYLCASSPRDYNEQFFGPGTRLTVL.

In its sample, this clonotype was seen many times. The genes are TRBV2 and TRBJ2-2; no definite D call. CDR3 length equals 12 residues. V was clipped by 6 bases and J by 6 bases, with 8 bases between them. Germline V gives CDR1 SNHLY, CDR2 FYNNEI. The CDR3 DNA reads as TGTGCCAGCAGCGACCCCCCCGGGGAGCTGTTTTTT. Protein sequence: CASSDPPGELFF.

This clonotype was observed at least ten times. This chain links TRBV3-1 with TRBJ2-7; D unresolved. Germline lookup yields CDR1 LGHDT and CDR2 YNNKEL (reference sequence). Trimming took off 3 bases at V and 4 bases at J, with 7 bases between the two ends. This CDR3 region has 12 residues. Written as DNA, the CDR3 is TGTGCCAGCAGCCAGCAACCGTACGAGCAGTACTTC. Residues: CASSQQPYEQYF.

This clonotype was seen many times. J is TRBJ2-5 and V is TRBV11-2; 7 bases map to TRBD2. Per germline, CDR1 SGHAT and CDR2 FQNNGV. This CDR3 spans 13 amino acids. Unmatched junction bases numbered 1, after V lost 3 bases and J lost 3 bases. CDR3 bases: TGTGCCAGCAGCTTGGGACTAAAAGAGACCCAGTACTTC. It is translated as CASSLGLKETQYF.